The 30 T cell receptor beta chains presented below share a single source sample, sequenced in a study of technical replicates of blood from several donors. TCRdb keeps only in-frame clones here, not all; method: immunoSEQ multiplex PCR. The sample has about 83,000 clones, about 94% seen once; the top ten hold 0.2% to 0.25%. Sequencing was performed on T cells isolated from PBMCs. These receptor sequences come from a human donor in good health.

The rearrangement joins TRBV7-8 to TRBJ1-5; weak D call: TRBD1 (5 bases). CDR3 length: 16 amino acids. Germline loops: CDR1 SGHVS, CDR2 FQNEAQ. Trimming stripped 1 base from V and 1 base from J, with 11 bases between. The chain's CDR3 is CASSLDAPGSNQPQHF. The CDR3 nucleotides read TGTGCCAGCAGCTTAGACGCACCAGGGAGCAATCAGCCCCAGCATTTT.

The J gene is TRBJ1-2, the V gene TRBV11-2; D call uncertain. Trimming removed 5 bases at V and 3 bases at J, with 16 bases between. This CDR3 region has 15 residues. Germline values: CDR1 SGHAT, CDR2 FQNNGV. The CDR3 coding sequence is TGTGCCAGCAGCCCTACAAGGGAGGGTTACTATGGCTACACCTTC. This encodes CASSPTREGYYGYTF. The whole variable domain, filled in from reference TRBV11-2 and TRBJ1-2, reads EAGVAQSPRYKIIEKRQSVAFWCNPISGHATLYWYQQILGQGPKLLIQFQNNGVVDDSQLPKDRFSAERLKGVDSTLKIQPAKLEDSAVYLCASSPTREGYYGYTFGSGTRLTVV.

The chain links TRBV5-6 to TRBJ2-1; D call uncertain. V was trimmed by 4 bases and J by 10 bases, leaving 18 bases between them. This CDR3 comprises 14 residues. Germline-derived CDR1 and CDR2 are SGHDT and YYEEEE. The CDR3 DNA follows: TGTGCCAGCAGCCAAACTCCGGCCCAGGAAGAGCAGTTCTTC. Translating it yields CASSQTPAQEEQFF.

The genes are TRBV27 and TRBJ2-5; 7 nucleotides agree with TRBD1. Per the germline V gene, CDR1 is MNHEY and CDR2 is SMNVEV (reference sequence). This CDR3 region has 13 residues. The CDR3 sequence: CAVRPGQQETQYF. CDR3 nucleotide sequence: TGTGCTGTTCGGCCGGGACAGCAAGAGACCCAGTACTTC.

The genes are TRBV4-1 and TRBJ2-1; TRBD2 matches 10 bases. Trimming cost V 0 bases and J 8 bases; bases outside gene matches: 7. The CDR3 runs to 16 residues. Germline lookup yields CDR1 MGHRA and CDR2 YSYEKL. The CDR3 loop is CASSQEKAGGIYEQFF. The CDR3 nucleotides read TGCGCCAGCAGCCAAGAAAAAGCGGGGGGGATTTATGAGCAGTTCTTC.

The chain couples TRBV19 to TRBJ2-5; 8 bases are shared with TRBD2. The CDR3 loop spans 14 amino acids. CDR1 is LNHDA and CDR2 is SQIVND in the germline V gene (reference sequence). After removal of 1 base from V and 4 bases from J, the junction contained 2 bases not matched to a gene. The CDR3, as DNA: TGTGCCAGTAGTATAGTCGGGGGGGCAGAGACCCAGTACTTC. It yields the protein CASSIVGGAETQYF.

The rearrangement joins TRBV14 to TRBJ1-2, with D unclear. Germline CDR1 SGHDN, CDR2 FVKESK. Trimming shortened V by 4 bases and J by 0 bases, and 12 bases separated the two germline ends. CDR3 length: 15 residues. The CDR3 coding sequence is TGTGCCAGCAGCCCAGAGCTTACTACTAACTATGGCTACACCTTC. It codes for CASSPELTTNYGYTF.

This clone was observed a single time. This chain links TRBV6-1 with TRBJ2-1; TRBD2 aligns across 8 bases. Germline V CDR1 and CDR2: MNHNS, SASEGT. Trimming cost V 4 bases and J 0 bases; bases outside gene matches: 5. The CDR3 totals 16 residues. The CDR3 reads CASSGGGPTSYNEQFF. In DNA form, the CDR3 reads TGTGCCAGCAGTGGCGGGGGGCCTACCTCCTACAATGAGCAGTTCTTC.

This chain's CDR3 is CAWSHYGPYEQYF. In DNA form, the CDR3 reads TGTGCCTGGAGTCATTACGGTCCCTACGAGCAGTACTTC. J is TRBJ2-7 and V is TRBV30; D ambiguous. CDR3 length: 13 residues. The germline V and J ends were trimmed by 2 bases and 2 bases, with 10 bases remaining between them. Per germline, CDR1 GTSNPN and CDR2 SVGIG (reference sequence).

V and J are TRBV7-6 and TRBJ2-7; 8 nucleotides align to TRBD1. The CDR3 contains 13 residues. CDR1 SGHVS and CDR2 FNYEAQ come from the germline V gene. V gave up 5 bases and J gave up 4 bases; unmatched junction bases: 4. CDR3 residues: CASSHGTGYEQYF. The CDR3 DNA is TGTGCCAGCAGCCACGGGACAGGTTACGAGCAGTACTTC.

As DNA, the CDR3 is TGTGCCAGTAGTTTCCACGGACAGGGCTTATATCAGCCCCAGCATTTT. Translation gives CASSFHGQGLYQPQHF. The V gene is TRBV19, the J gene TRBJ1-5; 8 positions agree with TRBD1. V dropped 5 bases and J dropped 5; count of bases not matched to a gene: 11. The germline V gene has CDR1 LNHDA and CDR2 SQIVND (reference sequence). This CDR3 spans 16 amino acids.

The rearrangement uses TRBV10-3 and TRBJ1-1, with D possibly being TRBD1 (5 bases). Trimming removed 4 bases from V and 5 bases from J, with 11 bases in between. This CDR3 comprises 13 residues. Germline values: CDR1 ENHRY, CDR2 SYGVKD. CDR3: CAISVGGTTEAFF. Written as DNA, the CDR3 is TGTGCCATCAGTGTGGGGGGGACGACTGAAGCTTTCTTT.

The chain uses TRBV10-3 and TRBJ2-2; 9 nucleotides line up with TRBD1. The V gene end was trimmed by 6 bases and the J gene end by 4 bases; junction bases not matched to a gene: 9. From germline, CDR1 is ENHRY and CDR2 SYGVKD. This CDR3 has 16 residues. The CDR3 is CAISDPATGGTGELFF. The CDR3 DNA reads as TGTGCCATCAGCGATCCGGCGACAGGGGGCACCGGGGAGCTGTTTTTT.

The chain links TRBV5-1 to TRBJ1-5; 8 bases fit TRBD1. Germline lookup yields CDR1 SGHRS and CDR2 YFSETQ. This CDR3 has 13 residues. The V gene end was trimmed by 2 bases and the J gene end by 6 bases; junction bases not matched to a gene: 1. CDR3 in amino acids: CASSFTGGQPQHF. The CDR3, as DNA: TGCGCCAGCAGCTTTACAGGGGGTCAGCCCCAGCATTTT.

The chain uses TRBV10-1 and TRBJ2-3, with 8 bases that match TRBD2. This CDR3 has 15 residues. Germline CDR1 WNHNN, CDR2 SYGVQD (reference sequence). The ends lost 3 bases at V and 5 bases at J; junction bases unmatched: 7. The CDR3 region is CASSERAGVQDTQYF. The CDR3 DNA is TGCGCCAGCAGTGAACGAGCGGGAGTTCAAGATACGCAGTATTTT.

The chain joins TRBV5-1 to TRBJ1-2, with TRBD1 identical over 9 bases. Germline trimming cut 1 base from V and 6 bases from J; bases unmatched to any gene: 7. The CDR3 runs 15 residues. Germline values: CDR1 SGHRS, CDR2 YFSETQ. This CDR3 reads CASSLPSGTGNGYTF. The CDR3 region has the DNA TGCGCCAGCAGCTTGCCCTCCGGGACAGGGAATGGCTACACCTTC.

The rearrangement links TRBV7-9 to TRBJ1-5; 9 bases agree with TRBD1. Germline V CDR1 and CDR2: SEHNR, FQNEAQ (reference sequence). The length of the CDR3 is 14 residues. Trimming took 5 bases from V and 4 from J; bases not matched to a gene: 3. CDR3 amino acids: CASSLQGANQPQHF. CDR3 bases: TGTGCCAGCAGCCTACAGGGGGCGAATCAGCCCCAGCATTTT.

The count of this clone is one. Here the CDR3 DNA reads TGTGCCAGCAGCCAGGACCTAGGGACTAGCGGGAGGACAGATACGCAGTATTTT. Protein product: CASSQDLGTSGRTDTQYF. This rearrangement joins TRBV4-2 to TRBJ2-3, with 15 positions matching TRBD2. The CDR3 spans 18 residues. The V gene's germline CDR1 is LGHNA and CDR2 YNFKEQ. With 3 bases clipped from V and 3 bases from J, the junction kept 7 bases outside the gene matches.

V usage is TRBV19 and J usage is TRBJ2-3; D is perhaps TRBD2 (5 bases). Trimming took 5 bases from V and 5 from J, leaving 17 bases between them. The CDR3 has 15 residues. Germline CDR1 is LNHDA and CDR2 is SQIVND (reference sequence). The CDR3 DNA is TGTGCCAGTAGTTCCCGGGCTAGCTATCTAGATACGCAGTATTTT. As protein: CASSSRASYLDTQYF. Looking up the rest from reference TRBV19 and TRBJ2-3 gives the full variable domain: DGGITQSPKYLFRKEGQNVTLSCEQNLNHDAMYWYRQDPGQGLRLIYYSQIVNDFQKGDIAEGYSVSREKKESFPLTVTSAQKNPTAFYLCASSSRASYLDTQYFGPGTRLTVL.

The rearrangement links TRBV29-1 to TRBJ2-2; D remains ambiguous. This CDR3 is built from 14 residues. Germline V gives CDR1 SQVTM, CDR2 ANQGSEA. The ends were cut back, 1 base at V and 8 bases at J, with 14 bases in the middle. The CDR3 DNA is TGCAGCGTTGAAGTTGGGCTTTCAAGGGGGGAGCTGTTTTTT. Residues: CSVEVGLSRGELFF.

The J gene is TRBJ2-1, the V gene TRBV27; 7 bases match TRBD2. Germline CDR1 MNHEY, CDR2 SMNVEV (reference sequence). V trimming: 2 bases; J trimming: 5 bases; junction bases outside the gene matches: 0. This CDR3 spans 13 amino acids. The CDR3 region is CASSLGGDNEQFF. The CDR3 DNA sequence: TGTGCCAGCAGTTTAGGGGGGGACAATGAGCAGTTCTTC.

The V call is TRBV11-2, the J call TRBJ2-5, with D possibly matching TRBD2 (5 bases). Germline V gene sequence: CDR1 SGHAT, CDR2 FQNNGV. The CDR3 runs 14 residues. The V gene lost 3 bases and the J gene lost 3 bases, with 11 bases spanning the gap. CDR3 region: CASSLSGGEETQYF. The CDR3 DNA is TGTGCCAGCAGCTTGTCAGGAGGAGAAGAGACCCAGTACTTC.

The rearrangement joins TRBV5-6 to TRBJ2-7, with 7 bases matching TRBD2. The germline gives CDR1 SGHDT, CDR2 YYEEEE. The CDR3 runs 15 residues. V gave up 4 bases and J gave up 1 base; unmatched junction bases: 8. CDR3 loop: CASSAVSGLSYEQYF. As DNA, the CDR3 is TGTGCCAGCAGCGCGGTTAGCGGGCTTTCCTACGAGCAGTACTTC.

The genes are TRBV5-1 and TRBJ1-1, with 7 nucleotides matching TRBD1. Germline CDR1 SGHRS, CDR2 YFSETQ. V shed 4 bases and J 1 base; nucleotides not matched to a gene: 13. There are 17 residues in the CDR3. The CDR3 is CASSQTTGTVPNTEAFF. CDR3 in DNA: TGCGCCAGCAGCCAAACCACCGGGACAGTGCCGAACACTGAAGCTTTCTTT.

The chain has TRBV19 and TRBJ2-3; 8 bases fit TRBD1. The CDR3 extends over 15 amino acids. V lost 6 bases and J lost 4; bases outside the gene matches: 9. Per germline, CDR1 LNHDA and CDR2 SQIVND (reference sequence). In DNA, the CDR3 is TGTGCCAGTAGGGAGACAGGGGTCTCCCCAGATACGCAGTATTTT. It is translated as CASRETGVSPDTQYF.

The chain links TRBV29-1 to TRBJ1-5; D may be TRBD1 (5 bases). From germline, CDR1 is SQVTM and CDR2 ANQGSEA. The ends were cut back, 5 bases at V and 6 bases at J, with 11 bases in the middle. This CDR3 region has 12 residues. DNA for the CDR3: TGCAGCGTTCAGGGTAAAGGTCAGCCCCAGCATTTT. It encodes CSVQGKGQPQHF.

This clone appeared a single time. The rearrangement joins TRBV6-6 to TRBJ2-5; 13 bases are a match to TRBD2. The CDR3 consists of 15 residues. Germline V gene lookup returns CDR1 MNHNY and CDR2 SVGAGI (reference sequence). The V and J ends lost 6 bases and 3 bases, in that order; junction bases with no gene match: 4. CDR3 in amino acids: CASSSLAGGKETQYF. The CDR3 nucleotides read TGTGCCAGCAGCTCACTAGCGGGGGGGAAAGAGACCCAGTACTTC.

The chain couples TRBV27 to TRBJ1-2; 7 bases are a match to TRBD1. The V segment lost 5 bases and the J segment 4 bases; nucleotides outside the gene matches: 10. The germline V gene encodes CDR1 MNHEY and CDR2 SMNVEV (reference sequence). The CDR3 consists of 15 residues. Written as DNA, the CDR3 is TGTGCCAGCAGTCCGACGCCAGGGGGTTTCTATGGCTACACCTTC. Translated: CASSPTPGGFYGYTF.

This chain connects TRBV27 to TRBJ1-2, with D perhaps TRBD1 (5 bases). V lost 3 bases to trimming and J lost 9 bases, with 11 bases between them. Per the germline V gene, CDR1 is MNHEY and CDR2 is SMNVEV (reference sequence). This CDR3 comprises 12 residues. The CDR3 nucleotides read TGTGCCAGCAGTTTGGAGGGGCTGAGCTACACCTTC. It translates to CASSLEGLSYTF.

CDR3 bases: TGTGCCACCAGCAGGGGACAGGGCTCCTACGAGCAGTACTTC. It translates to CATSRGQGSYEQYF. The chain recombines TRBV15 with TRBJ2-7, with 9 nucleotides matching TRBD1. Germline V gene data show CDR1 as LNHNV and CDR2 as YYDKDF (reference sequence). Trimming took 3 bases from V and 0 from J; bases not matched to a gene: 0. The CDR3 is 14 amino acids.